This T cell receptor beta chain was sequenced for a study of T cell responses to AZD1222 COVID-19 vaccine. Study-wide background: Analyses pooled second doses at about 4 or about 12 weeks.

The germline V gene encodes CDR1 SGHNT and CDR2 YYREEE (reference sequence). This CDR3 contains 16 residues. V was trimmed by 0 bases and J by 2 bases, leaving 14 bases between them. As for this clone: Its antigen is not identified.

Study-wide points: Regions 160-218 and 743-854 held dominance among vaccine-associated CD4 TCRs, which spanned spike. Rises in breadth and depth of Spike-specific TCRs came after two AZD1222 doses.

Profiled with immunoSEQ multiplex PCR; TCRdb holds only in-frame clones, not every one. The data hold about 110,000 clones, with approximately 91% observed a single time. The sample in question was peripheral blood, obtained on day 0 of AZD1222 vaccination. The TCR comes from an adult in good health. The chain couples TRBV5-4 to TRBJ2-5; D is ambiguous. CDR3 bases: TGTGCCAGCAGCTTGGGGGCCCAAGAGAGACAAGAGACCCAGTACTTC. It codes for CASSLGAQERQETQYF.